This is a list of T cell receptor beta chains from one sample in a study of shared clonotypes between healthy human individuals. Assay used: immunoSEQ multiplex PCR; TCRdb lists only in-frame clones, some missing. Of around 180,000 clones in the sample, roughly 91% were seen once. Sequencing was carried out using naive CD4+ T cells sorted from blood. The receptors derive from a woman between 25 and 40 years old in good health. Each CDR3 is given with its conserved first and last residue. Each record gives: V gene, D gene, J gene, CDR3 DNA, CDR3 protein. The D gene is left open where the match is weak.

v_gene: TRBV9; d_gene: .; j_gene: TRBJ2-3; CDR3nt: TGTGCCAGCAGCGCCCCCCAAGCGGGTGGTCCGCAGTATTTT; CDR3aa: CASSAPQAGGPQYF
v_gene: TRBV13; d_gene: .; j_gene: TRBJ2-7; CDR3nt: TGTGCCAGCAGCTCCACTGGGTACGAGCAGTACTTC; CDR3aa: CASSSTGYEQYF
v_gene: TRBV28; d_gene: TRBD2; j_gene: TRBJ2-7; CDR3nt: TGTGCCAGCAGATGGGAGGGACTAGCGGGAAACTACGAGCAGTACTTC; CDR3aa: CASRWEGLAGNYEQYF
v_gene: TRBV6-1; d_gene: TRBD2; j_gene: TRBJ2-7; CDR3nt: TGTGCCAGCAGGGAGGGACTAGCGAAGTCCTACGAGCAGTACTTC; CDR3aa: CASREGLAKSYEQYF
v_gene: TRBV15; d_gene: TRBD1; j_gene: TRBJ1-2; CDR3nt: TGTGCCACCAGCAGAGGGGACAGGGGACGCGGCTACACCTTC; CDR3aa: CATSRGDRGRGYTF
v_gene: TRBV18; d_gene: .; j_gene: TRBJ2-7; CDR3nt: TGTGCCAGCTCACCAGGAGTTGAGAACGAGCAGTACTTC; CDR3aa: CASSPGVENEQYF
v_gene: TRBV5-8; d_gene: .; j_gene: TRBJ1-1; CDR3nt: TGTGCCAGCAGCCGGTCGGGTATTCGGGCTGAAGCTTTCTTT; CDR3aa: CASSRSGIRAEAFF
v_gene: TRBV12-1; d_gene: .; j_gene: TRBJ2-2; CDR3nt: TGTGCCAGCAGCTTTGAGAGACTGATGATGGCCGGGGAGCTGTTTTTT; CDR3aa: CASSFERLMMAGELFF
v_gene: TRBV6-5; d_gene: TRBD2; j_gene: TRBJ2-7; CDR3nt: TGTGCCAGCAGTTCTAGCGGGCTTCCCTACGAGCAGTACTTC; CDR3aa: CASSSSGLPYEQYF
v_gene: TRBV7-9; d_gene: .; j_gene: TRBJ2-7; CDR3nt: TGTGCCAGCAGCTTTGAAGCCTACGAGCAGTACTTC; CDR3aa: CASSFEAYEQYF
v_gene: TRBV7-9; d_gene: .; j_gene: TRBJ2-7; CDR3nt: TGTGCCAGCAGCCCACTGGGGGCCGACCAGTACTTC; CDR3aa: CASSPLGADQYF
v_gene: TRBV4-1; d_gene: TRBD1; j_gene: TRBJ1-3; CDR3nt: TGCGCCAGCAGCCAAGATTCTGAGGGGGCGTTCGGAAACACCATATATTTT; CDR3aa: CASSQDSEGAFGNTIYF
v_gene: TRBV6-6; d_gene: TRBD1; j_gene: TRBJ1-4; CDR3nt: TGTGCCAGCAGTTCCATGACAGGGGGCTCTGGAAAACTGTTTTTT; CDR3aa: CASSSMTGGSGKLFF
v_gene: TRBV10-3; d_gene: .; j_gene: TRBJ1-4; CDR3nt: TGTGCCATCAGTGACTATTTAACTAATGAAAAACTGTTTTTT; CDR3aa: CAISDYLTNEKLFF
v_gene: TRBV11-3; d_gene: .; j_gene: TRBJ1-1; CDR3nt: TGTGCCAGCAAAGGGGTGAACACTGAAGCTTTCTTT; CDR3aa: CASKGVNTEAFF
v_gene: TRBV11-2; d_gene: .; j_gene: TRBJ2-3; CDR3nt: TGTGCCAGCAGCTCGAACAGGGATACGCAGTATTTT; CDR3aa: CASSSNRDTQYF
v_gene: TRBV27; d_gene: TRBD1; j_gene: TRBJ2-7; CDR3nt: TGTGCCAGCAGTTTTGGGACAGAACTTTCCTACGAGCAGTACTTC; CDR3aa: CASSFGTELSYEQYF
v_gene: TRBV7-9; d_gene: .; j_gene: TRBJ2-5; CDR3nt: TGTGCCAGCAGTCCGGGACGAAGCCAAGAGACCCAGTACTTC; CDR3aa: CASSPGRSQETQYF